This T cell receptor (beta chain) was retrieved from a study of response to subunit inactivated influenza vaccine (dated by TCRdb to 2017 to 2018). Broadly, across the study: Deep quantitative profiling of the T cell receptor repertoire was used in the study to follow responses to a trivalent subunit inactivated influenza vaccine. Summary of the overall study and its limitations: It was suggested by the authors that each seasonal influenza vaccination may recruit only a limited number of new T cells.

Library construction relied on RT-PCR. Sequencing used an Illumina HiSeq 2500. In TCRdb, the public reads were trimmed at Q25 with fastp and aligned with MiXCR, with productive beta chains retained. Each entry merges the rows of one CDR3 protein and shows their most common DNA and genes. The sample contains about 570,000 distinct CDR3 sequences, about 11% of them found a single time. The ten largest clones capture about 10% of the sample. This clonotype was picked up many times. What this receptor recognizes is not known. Per-base qualities were not stored, and no clone one base away is much larger. Measured from the cysteine to the phenylalanine, the CDR3 is 13 residues long. Only the CDR3 DNA stays, 39 bases, in frame from base 1. V gives up 2 bases and J gives up 4 bases, and the segment between their germline ends measures 5 bases. These data were also reused for a study on T cells expressing NK-cell markers. Per that second paper: 5'RACE template switching, by which a universal primer site and unique molecular identifiers were added, was used to make TCR beta cDNA libraries. Three sorted T-cell subsets (CD3+CD56+NKG2C+, CD3+CD56+NKG2C- and CD3+CD56-NKG2C+) from 7 to 9 donors had their TCR beta-chain repertoires profiled. Among the eight sequenced donors, seven were HCMV-seropositive and one was HCMV-seronegative. In several experiments an anti-gammadeltaTCR antibody was added to restrict sorting to alphabetaTCR-expressing T cells. For 5 or 6 donors, the dominant CD3+CD56+NKG2C+ clonotypes were among the top 10 CD8+ clonotypes and accounted for about 1.0-8% of CD8+ T cells. Those dominant clonotypes were again the most abundant among CD3+CD56-NKG2C+ cells in a few donors, at roughly 28.3-65%. Whether the expanded NKG2C-expressing T cell clones were specific for HCMV antigens was left unclear. All eight donors whose samples were sequenced were randomly selected healthy volunteers, three of them men and five women. HCMV-specific IgG was detected in serum with a commercial ELISA kit to determine HCMV serostatus. Ficoll density gradient centrifugation was used to isolate peripheral blood mononuclear cells from blood. For several donors, bulk peripheral blood T-cell repertoires were additionally sequenced from unsorted PBMC. cDNA synthesis was primed from the TCR beta constant segment and was followed by two successive PCR amplification steps. Sequencing of the libraries produced 2 x 150 bp reads on Illumina HiSeq 2000/2500, MiSeq or NextSeq. MIGEC was used to demultiplex reads and group the reads by UMI, and MiTCR was used to assemble and quantify clonotypes. To exclude erroneous sequences, only TCR cDNA sequences supported by at least two reads were retained. Downstream repertoire analysis used the tcR package, and clonotypes were matched across fractions by CDR3 nucleotide sequence plus V segment. Antigen specificity was annotated against VDJdb with VDJmatch, allowing one amino acid substitution in CDR3.

Recombination linked TRBV12-3 or TRBV12-4 to TRBJ2-2; no D gene call is confident. This clonotype was obtained from a man aged 50-60 years who received an inactivated influenza vaccine. Donor details come from another sample of the same person, matched by shared clones. The source was PBMCs from blood, collected on the day of vaccination. The sequenced DNA: TGTGCCAGCAGTTTATTGGGCACCGGGGAGCTGTTTTTT. The encoded protein is CASSLLGTGELFF.